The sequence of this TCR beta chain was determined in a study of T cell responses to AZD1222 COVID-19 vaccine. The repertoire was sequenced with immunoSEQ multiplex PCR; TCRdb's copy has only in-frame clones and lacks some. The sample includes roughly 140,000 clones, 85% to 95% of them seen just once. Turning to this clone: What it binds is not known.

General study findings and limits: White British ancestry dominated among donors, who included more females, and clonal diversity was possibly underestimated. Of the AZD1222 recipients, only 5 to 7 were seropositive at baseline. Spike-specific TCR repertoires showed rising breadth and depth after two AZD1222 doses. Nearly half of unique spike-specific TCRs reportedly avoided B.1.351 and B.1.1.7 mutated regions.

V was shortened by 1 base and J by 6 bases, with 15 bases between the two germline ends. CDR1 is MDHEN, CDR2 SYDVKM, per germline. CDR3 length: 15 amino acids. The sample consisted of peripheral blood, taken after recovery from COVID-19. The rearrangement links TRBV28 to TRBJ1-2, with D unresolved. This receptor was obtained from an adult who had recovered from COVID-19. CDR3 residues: CASSLSQDTWNGYTF. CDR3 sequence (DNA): TGTGCCAGCAGTTTATCCCAAGATACCTGGAATGGCTACACCTTC.